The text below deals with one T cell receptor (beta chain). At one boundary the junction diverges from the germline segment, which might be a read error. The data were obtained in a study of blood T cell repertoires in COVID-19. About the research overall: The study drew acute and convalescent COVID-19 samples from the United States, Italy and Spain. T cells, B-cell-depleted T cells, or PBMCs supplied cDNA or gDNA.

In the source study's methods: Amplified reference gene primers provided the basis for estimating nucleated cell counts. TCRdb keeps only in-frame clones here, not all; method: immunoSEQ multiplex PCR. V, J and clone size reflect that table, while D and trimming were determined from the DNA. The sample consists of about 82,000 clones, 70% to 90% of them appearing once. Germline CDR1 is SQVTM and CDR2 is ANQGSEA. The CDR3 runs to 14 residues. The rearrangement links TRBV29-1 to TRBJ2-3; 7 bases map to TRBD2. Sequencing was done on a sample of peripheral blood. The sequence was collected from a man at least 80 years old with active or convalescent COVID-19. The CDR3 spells CSAEGAGATDTQYF. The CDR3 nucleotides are TGCAGCGCTGAAGGTGCGGGAGCGACAGATACGCAGTATTTT.